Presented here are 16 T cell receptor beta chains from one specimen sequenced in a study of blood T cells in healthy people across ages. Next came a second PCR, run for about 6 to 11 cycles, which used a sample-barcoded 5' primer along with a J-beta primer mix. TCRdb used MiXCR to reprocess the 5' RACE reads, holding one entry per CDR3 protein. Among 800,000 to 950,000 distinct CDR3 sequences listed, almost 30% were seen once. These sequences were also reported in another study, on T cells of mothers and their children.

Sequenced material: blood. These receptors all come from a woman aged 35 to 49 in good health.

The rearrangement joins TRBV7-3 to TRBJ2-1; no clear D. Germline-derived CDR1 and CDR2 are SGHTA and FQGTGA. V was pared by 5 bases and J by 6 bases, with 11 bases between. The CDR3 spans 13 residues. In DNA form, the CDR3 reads TGTGCCAGCAGCCCTAAAGGGCCCAATGAGCAGTTCTTC. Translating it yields CASSPKGPNEQFF.

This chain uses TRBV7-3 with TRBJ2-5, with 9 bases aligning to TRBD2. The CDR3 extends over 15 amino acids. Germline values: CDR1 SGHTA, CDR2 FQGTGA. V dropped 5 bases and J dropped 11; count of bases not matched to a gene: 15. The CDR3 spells CASSPQRLAENEQYF. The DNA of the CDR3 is TGTGCCAGCAGCCCCCAGAGACTAGCGGAAAATGAGCAGTACTTC.

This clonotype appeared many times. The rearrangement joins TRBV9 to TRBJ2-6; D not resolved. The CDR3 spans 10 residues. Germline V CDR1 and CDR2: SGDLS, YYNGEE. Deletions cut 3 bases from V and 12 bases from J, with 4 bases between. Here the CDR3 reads CASSGIVLTF. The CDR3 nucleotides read TGTGCCAGCAGCGGAATCGTCCTGACTTTC.

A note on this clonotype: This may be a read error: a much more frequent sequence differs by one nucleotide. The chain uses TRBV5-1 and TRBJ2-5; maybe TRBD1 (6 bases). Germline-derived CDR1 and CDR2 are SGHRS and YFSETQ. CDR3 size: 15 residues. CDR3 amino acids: CASSSRGQYQGTQYF. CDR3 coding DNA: TGCGCCAGCAGCTCGAGAGGACAGTACCAAGGGACCCAGTACTTC.

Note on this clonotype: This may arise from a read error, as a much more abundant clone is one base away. The CDR3 nucleotides read TGTACCAGACGAACCCCAGGACAGGAAACCCCCTACGAGCAGTACTTC. It codes for CTRRTPGQETPYEQYF. The V gene is TRBV11-3, the J gene TRBJ2-7; 7 nucleotides agree with TRBD1. CDR1 and CDR2 (germline): SGHNT, YENEEA. This CDR3 is built from 16 residues.

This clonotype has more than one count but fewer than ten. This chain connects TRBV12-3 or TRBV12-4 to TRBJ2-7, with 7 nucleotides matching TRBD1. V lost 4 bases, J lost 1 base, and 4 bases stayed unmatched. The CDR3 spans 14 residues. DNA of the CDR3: TGTGCCAGCAGTTGGGGACAGAATTCCTACGAGCAGTACTTC. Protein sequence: CASSWGQNSYEQYF.

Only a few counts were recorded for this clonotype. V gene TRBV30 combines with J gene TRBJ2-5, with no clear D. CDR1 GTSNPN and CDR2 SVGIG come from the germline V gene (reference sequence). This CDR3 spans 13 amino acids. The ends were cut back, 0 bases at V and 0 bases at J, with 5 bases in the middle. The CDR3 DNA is TGTGCCTGGAGTGTACGGGACCAAGAGACCCAGTACTTC. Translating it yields CAWSVRDQETQYF.

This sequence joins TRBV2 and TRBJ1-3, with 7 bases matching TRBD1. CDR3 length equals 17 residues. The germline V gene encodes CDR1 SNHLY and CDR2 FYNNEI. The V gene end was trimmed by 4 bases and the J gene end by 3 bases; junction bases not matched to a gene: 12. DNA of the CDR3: TGTGCCAGCAGTGTACGGGACAGAGGATCCTTTGGAAACACCATATATTTT. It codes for CASSVRDRGSFGNTIYF.

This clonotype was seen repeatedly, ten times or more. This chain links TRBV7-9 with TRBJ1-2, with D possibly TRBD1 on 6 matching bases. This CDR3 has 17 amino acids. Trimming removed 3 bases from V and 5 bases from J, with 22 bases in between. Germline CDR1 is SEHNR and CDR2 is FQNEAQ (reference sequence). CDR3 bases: TGTGCCAGCAGCTTTCAAGACGACGAATCTAGGGGGTATGGCTACACCTTC. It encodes CASSFQDDESRGYGYTF.

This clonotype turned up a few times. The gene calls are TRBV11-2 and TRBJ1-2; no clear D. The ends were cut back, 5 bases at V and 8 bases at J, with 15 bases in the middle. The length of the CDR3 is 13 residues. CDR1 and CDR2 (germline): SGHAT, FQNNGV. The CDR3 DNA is TGTGCCAGCAGCCCCCCGTCGGATTTCGGCTACACCTTC. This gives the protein CASSPPSDFGYTF. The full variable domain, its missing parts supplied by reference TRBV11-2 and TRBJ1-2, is EAGVAQSPRYKIIEKRQSVAFWCNPISGHATLYWYQQILGQGPKLLIQFQNNGVVDDSQLPKDRFSAERLKGVDSTLKIQPAKLEDSAVYLCASSPPSDFGYTFGSGTRLTVV.

CDR3 loop: CASSRALAGGPTQDTQYF. CDR3 bases: TGTGCCAGCAGTAGGGCGCTAGCGGGGGGGCCCACCCAAGATACGCAGTATTTT. The V gene is TRBV6-1, the J gene TRBJ2-3; 12 positions match TRBD2. Germline V lookup: CDR1 MNHNS, CDR2 SASEGT. The CDR3 runs to 18 residues. Trimming removed 5 bases from V and 5 bases from J; junction bases left unmatched: 14.

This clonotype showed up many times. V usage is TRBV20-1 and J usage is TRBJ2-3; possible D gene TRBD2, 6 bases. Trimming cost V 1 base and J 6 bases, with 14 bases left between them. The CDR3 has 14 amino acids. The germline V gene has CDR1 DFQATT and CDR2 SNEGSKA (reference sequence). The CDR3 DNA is TGCAGTGCTAGAGCCCCGACTAGGTTGGATACGCAGTATTTT. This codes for CSARAPTRLDTQYF.

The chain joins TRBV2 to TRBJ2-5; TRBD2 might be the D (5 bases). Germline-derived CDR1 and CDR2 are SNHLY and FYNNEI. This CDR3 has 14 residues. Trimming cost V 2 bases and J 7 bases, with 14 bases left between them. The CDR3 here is CASSERDVAGTQYF. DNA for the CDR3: TGTGCCAGCAGTGAAAGGGATGTCGCGGGGACCCAGTACTTC.

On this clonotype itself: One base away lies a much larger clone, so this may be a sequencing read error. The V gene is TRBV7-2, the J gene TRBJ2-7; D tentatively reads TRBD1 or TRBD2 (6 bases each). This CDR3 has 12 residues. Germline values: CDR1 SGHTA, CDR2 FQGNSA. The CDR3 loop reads CAGSLGGLEQYF. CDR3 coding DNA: TGTGCCGGCAGCTTAGGGGGACTCGAGCAGTACTTC.

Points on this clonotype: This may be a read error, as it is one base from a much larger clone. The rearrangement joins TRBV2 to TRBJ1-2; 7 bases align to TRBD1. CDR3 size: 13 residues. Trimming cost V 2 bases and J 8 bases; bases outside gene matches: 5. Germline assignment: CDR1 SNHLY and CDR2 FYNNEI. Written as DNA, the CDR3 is TGTGCCAGCAGTGAAAGAGGGGGCGGCGGCTACACCTTC. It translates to CASSERGGGGYTF.

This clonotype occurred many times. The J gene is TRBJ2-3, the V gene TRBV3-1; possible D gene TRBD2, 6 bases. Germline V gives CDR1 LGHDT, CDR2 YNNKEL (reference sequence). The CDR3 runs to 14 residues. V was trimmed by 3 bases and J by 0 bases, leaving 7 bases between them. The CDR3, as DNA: TGTGCCAGCAGCCAGCGGGGCAGCACAGATACGCAGTATTTT. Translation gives CASSQRGSTDTQYF.